What follows describes a single T cell receptor beta chain. Its target is unknown. This record comes from a study of T cells in Graves' hyperthyroidism and ophthalmopathy. The study's findings and limits: Peripheral blood also featured most of the thyroid clonotypes expanded above 0.001. Ophthalmopathy got predicted by the model a median 6.5 months before its onset. Ophthalmopathy could be told apart from stable hyperthyroidism with a 13 V-J model.

Trimming stripped 1 base from V and 4 bases from J, with 10 bases between. From germline, CDR1 is LNHDA and CDR2 SQIVND (reference sequence). The CDR3 length is 14 residues. TCR beta CDR3 sequences were amplified from RNA transcripts. TCR CDR3 regions were first amplified by RT-PCR with HTBI primers. TCRdb re-called the multiplex PCR reads with MiXCR, one entry per CDR3 protein. The table has over 650,000 distinct CDR3 sequences, 45% seen once; the top ten hold 6.5% to 9%. Sequenced: peripheral blood or thyroid tissue (not recorded which). The gene calls are TRBV19 and TRBJ1-1, with unresolved D. This clonotype was obtained from an adult man with Graves' disease, either hyperthyroidism or ophthalmopathy (not recorded which). CDR3 nucleotide sequence: TGTGCCAGTAGTATAGCGGCAGTGGGCACTGAAGCTTTCTTT. This sequence encodes CASSIAAVGTEAFF.